This T cell receptor (beta chain) derives from a study of blood T cell repertoires in COVID-19. At the level of the study: The samples span acute and convalescent COVID-19 from the United States, Italy and Spain. From T cells, B-cell-depleted T cells, or PBMCs came the material, which was cDNA or gDNA.

The CDR3 totals 13 residues. V dropped 5 bases and J dropped 1 base, with 8 bases sitting between them. Germline CDR1 is SGHTA and CDR2 is FQGTGA. Original methodology: Reference gene primer amplification in the assay estimated nucleated cell counts. Only in-frame clones appear in the TCRdb table, and some are missing; sequencing was by immunoSEQ multiplex PCR. For V, J and clone size, that table is used; D and trimming come from the DNA. The repertoire consists of 50,000 to 60,000 clones, with 81% occurring once and the leading ten covering around a quarter. Enrolment of Seattle patients took place during active infection, and they were followed longitudinally.

The rearrangement uses TRBV7-3 and TRBJ1-1; D is undetermined. This TCR was sampled from an elderly woman with COVID-19, enrolled during active disease. Source material: peripheral blood. The CDR3, as DNA: TGTGCCAGCAGCAGTGCGCCGAACACTGAAGCTTTCTTT. It encodes CASSSAPNTEAFF.